This TCR beta chain was profiled in a study of blood T cells in healthy people across ages (dated by TCRdb to the mid-2010s). At the level of the whole study: In model experiments, roughly one uniquely barcoded TCR beta cDNA molecule per two T cells was captured by template switching. The study analyzed two additional independent replicas of 1 million unique cDNA reads from the same blood draw for two donors, one aged 18 to 30 and one aged 80 or older. Four age groups were formed from the donors: young (average about 16 years), middle-aged (approximately 40), aged (under 70) and long-lived (82). The study measured age-related changes in TCR beta repertoire diversity using deep sequencing normalized with unique cDNA molecular identifiers. Donors of different ages were randomly distributed across sequencing lanes to avoid experimental bias. General study outcomes and caveats: Observed TCR beta diversity per million T cells fell roughly linearly with age, and a significant reduction was already apparent by age around 44. Donor CMV infection status was unknown, potentially confounding age-related changes in expanded clonotypes. Observed TCR beta diversity correlated strongly with the percentage of naive T cells measured by flow cytometry. Because profiling used bulk unsorted PBMCs, naive and antigen-experienced compartments could not be compared conclusively. Estimates of total diversity from one million sequenced T cells were regarded as lower bounds and underestimates. The long-lived group showed more naive CD4+ T cells, fewer expanded clones and increased TCR diversity than the aged group, suggesting age selection.

The library came from 5' RACE. This sample was sequenced with an Illumina HiSeq 2500. The second PCR ran for about 6 to 12 cycles and used a J-beta primer mix along with a sample-barcoded 5' primer. A unique molecular identifier was introduced onto each TCR beta cDNA molecule by a template-switch 5' adaptor carrying 12 random nucleotides. Each sample yielded at least 2.5 million CDR3-containing paired-end reads. First-strand cDNA synthesis was performed from all RNA using the Mint cDNA synthesis kit, with priming by a TRBC-specific oligonucleotide. Following uracil-DNA glycosylase treatment, all cDNA underwent a first 18-cycle PCR with the universal primers M1SS and BC2_uni_R. Per the original workflow: For normalization, 1 million high-quality reads, each with a distinct molecular identifier, were randomly selected from each sample. Reads with shared molecular identifiers were discarded instead of being binned into consensus sequences. MiTCR, set to a Q25 quality threshold and the strictest error-elimination algorithm, was used for CDR3 identification, clonotype clustering and error correction. A nonparametric unseen species model with Euler transformation was used to estimate lower-bound total TCR beta diversity. TCRdb reanalyzed the raw reads on its own, using fastp at Q25 for trimming and MiXCR for clone calling, and kept in-frame beta chains. Each entry is one CDR3 protein sequence, shown with its most common DNA and genes. Clone size and V and J calls follow TCRdb, not the original study. The sample yields over 1,500,000 distinct CDR3 sequences; 49% were counted once. Jointly, the top ten make up 2% to 2.5% of the sample.

This clonotype turned up a few times. The antigen this receptor binds is unknown. Within one base of it there is no much larger clone, and no base qualities were kept. Systemically healthy Caucasian individuals from Russia, 35 to 40 in total and aged 6 to 90 years, were included as donors. Ten milliliters of peripheral blood were drawn from each donor into EDTA-treated Vacutainer tubes. PBMCs were isolated by Ficoll-Paque density-gradient centrifugation, with at least 6 million obtained per sample. Total RNA was extracted from PBMCs with Trizol reagent, with at least 5 micrograms obtained per sample. For every donor, an aliquot of PBMCs went through flow cytometry to measure the percentages of naive CD45RAhigh/CD27high T cells. The CDR3 runs 16 amino acids, cysteine and phenylalanine included. The entry retains the CDR3 DNA only, 48 bases that are in frame from base 1. V and J lose 4 bases and 5 bases, and a span of 20 bases separates them. The germline V gene (reference sequence) supplies CDR1 LGHDT and CDR2 YNNKEL.

The clonotype was recovered from a woman aged 40 to 50 in good health. Recombination linked TRBV3-1 to TRBJ2-5; the D gene remains uncertain. Sequencing was performed on blood. The CDR3 sequence is CASSPRGAERSETQYF. The nucleotides are TGTGCCAGCAGCCCCCGAGGTGCGGAGAGGTCGGAGACCCAGTACTTC.